This TCR beta chain is drawn from a study of PD-1 blockade in classical Hodgkin lymphoma. About the study: Each patient was given nivolumab 3 mg/kg through a vein every 2 weeks. Study-level findings and limits: Newly diagnosed patients had diversity similar to the baseline diversity of complete responders.

The V gene lost 0 bases and the J gene lost 4 bases, with 10 bases spanning the gap. Germline V gives CDR1 SGHRS, CDR2 YFSETQ. The CDR3 is made up of 14 amino acids. Every one of the patients relapsed after autologous stem cell transplantation (brentuximab vedotin exposure was variable). Magnetic negative selection was used to purify CD4+ T cells from thawed PBMCs. Under best response, outcomes were complete response, partial response or progressive disease. Here immunoSEQ multiplex PCR was the method, and the copy in TCRdb shows in-frame clones only, minus some. Seen here are 30,000 to 40,000 clones, around nine tenths observed once, and the top ten hold roughly 0.2%. Concerning this clone itself: Antigen: not known.

Sequencing used CD4+ T cells from blood, obtained at baseline. This chain uses TRBV5-1 with TRBJ1-1, with D perhaps TRBD1 (5 bases). The sequence was collected from a human donor with classical Hodgkin lymphoma. The CDR3, as DNA: TGCGCCAGCAGCTTGGAGGGGTGGGTCACTGAAGCTTTCTTT. Its protein is CASSLEGWVTEAFF.